This TCR beta chain was observed in a study of cytomegalovirus exposure and HLA in healthy donors. Study-wide findings and caveats: Reportedly, TCR beta sequences accurately predicted HLA-A and HLA-B alleles in most subjects. The listing of 150 to 200 TCR beta chains classed them as cytomegalovirus-associated.

With respect to this clone: Its antigen is still unknown.

Trimming cost V 7 bases and J 5 bases, with 18 bases left between them. Germline V gives CDR1 SGHTA, CDR2 FQGNSA. The CDR3 has 15 amino acids. Use of 60 Vbeta and 13 Jbeta primers characterized the PCR. The table came from immunoSEQ multiplex PCR; TCRdb's copy has only in-frame clones and leaves some out. The specimen's table records roughly 57,000 clones. This clonotype was obtained from a woman younger than 45 in good health and CMV-seropositive. The chain couples TRBV7-2 to TRBJ2-1; D may be TRBD2 (7 bases). The sample taken for sequencing was PBMCs. The DNA for the CDR3 is TGTGCCAGCATCCAGAGGGGGGGCCGAGACAATGAGCAGTTCTTC. Residues: CASIQRGGRDNEQFF.